The 4 T cell receptor beta chains presented below share a single source sample, sequenced in a study of T-cell reconstitution after alpha-beta-depleted transplantation in children. TCRbeta library construction was performed incorporating unique molecular identifiers. Using its own MiXCR run on the PCR reads, TCRdb lists one record per CDR3 protein. The table records hundreds of thousands of distinct CDR3 sequences, about 12% of them present only once. This material consisted of PBMCs, taken before TCRalphabeta/CD19-depleted stem cell transplant. The receptors stem from a girl under 10 years old with congenital amegakaryocytic thrombocytopenia, due to receive a stem cell transplant.

This clonotype was seen repeatedly, ten times or more. V usage is TRBV5-1 and J usage is TRBJ1-6; tentative D call: TRBD1 (6 bases). The length of the CDR3 is 15 residues. From germline, CDR1 is SGHRS and CDR2 YFSETQ. V dropped 4 bases and J dropped 9 bases, with 17 bases sitting between them. The CDR3 region is CASSEDRDMFSPLHF. The DNA of the CDR3 is TGCGCCAGCAGCGAGGACCGGGACATGTTTTCACCCCTCCACTTT.

The chain links TRBV12-3 or TRBV12-4 to TRBJ1-3; no definite D call. CDR3 length: 14 amino acids. Trimming removed 5 bases at V and 3 bases at J, with 11 bases between. CDR3: CASSTGESGNTIYF. CDR3 coding DNA: TGTGCCAGCAGTACCGGTGAGAGTGGAAACACCATATATTTT.

This clonotype came up many times. V and J are TRBV12-3 or TRBV12-4 and TRBJ2-5; D remains unclear. There are 15 residues in the CDR3. The V end lost 3 bases, the J end lost 4 bases, and 15 bases lay between the germline ends. Here the CDR3 reads CASSFDGILGETQYF. CDR3 nucleotide sequence: TGTGCCAGCAGTTTTGATGGTATCTTGGGAGAGACCCAGTACTTC.

The chain recombines TRBV6-5 with TRBJ2-3, with 14 positions matching TRBD2. J was trimmed by 4 bases and V by 2 bases; bases with no gene match: 11. Germline assignment: CDR1 MNHEY and CDR2 SVGAGI. The CDR3 runs to 19 residues. DNA of the CDR3: TGTGCCAGCAGTTACACAGGTCCGGGACTAGCGGGAGTCGCAGATACGCAGTATTTT. It codes for CASSYTGPGLAGVADTQYF.